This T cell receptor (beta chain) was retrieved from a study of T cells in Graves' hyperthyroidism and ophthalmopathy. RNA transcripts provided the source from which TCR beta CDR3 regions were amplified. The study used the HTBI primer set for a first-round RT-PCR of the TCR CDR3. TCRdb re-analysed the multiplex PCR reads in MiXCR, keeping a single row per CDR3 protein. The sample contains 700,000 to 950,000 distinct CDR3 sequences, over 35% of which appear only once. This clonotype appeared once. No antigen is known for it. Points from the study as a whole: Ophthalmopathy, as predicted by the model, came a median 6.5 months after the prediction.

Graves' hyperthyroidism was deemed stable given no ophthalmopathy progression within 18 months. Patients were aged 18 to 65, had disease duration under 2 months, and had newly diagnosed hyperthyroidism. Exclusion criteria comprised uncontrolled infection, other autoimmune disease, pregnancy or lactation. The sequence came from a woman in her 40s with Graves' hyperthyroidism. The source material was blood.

The CDR3 region has the DNA TGCAGTGCTAGAGAGTCGGCGGGCCAGCCCCAGCATTTT. It translates to CSARESAGQPQHF. This chain connects TRBV20-1 to TRBJ1-5; D gene unclear. Germline V CDR1 and CDR2: DFQATT, SNEGSKA (reference sequence). V lost 0 bases and J lost 7, with 10 bases in between. The CDR3 has 13 amino acids.